This T cell receptor beta chain was profiled in a study of blood T cell repertoires in COVID-19. For the study at large: The United States, Italy and Spain supplied acute and convalescent COVID-19 samples. PBMCs, B-cell-depleted T cells, or T cells were the source of the cDNA or gDNA that made up the material.

The germline V gene encodes CDR1 SNHLY and CDR2 FYNNEI. V shed 2 bases and J 7 bases; nucleotides not matched to a gene: 6. The CDR3 sequence is 14 residues long. As originally analysed: Using reference gene primer amplification, nucleated cell counts were estimated. Clones were read by immunoSEQ multiplex PCR, and TCRdb kept only the in-frame ones, dropping some. That table is the source of V, J and clone size, and D and trimming were worked out from the DNA. The data hold 100,000 to 150,000 clones, with roughly four fifths observed a single time. This chain links TRBV2 with TRBJ1-2, with 8 bases matching TRBD1. The sequenced sample consisted of peripheral blood. The source of this sequence is a man between 60 and 70 years old with acute or convalescent COVID-19. In DNA form, the CDR3 reads TGTGCCAGCAGTGAAAGACAGGGGACTGGTGGCTACACCTTC. Translated, it gives CASSERQGTGGYTF.